The 13 T cell receptor beta chains in this list originate from one sample, sequenced in a study of patients and donors after allogeneic stem cell transplantation. Via MiXCR, TCRdb re-called the RT-PCR reads, giving one row per CDR3 protein. This sample has about a million distinct CDR3 sequences, with under 20% found just once. Sequenced sample: blood, either unsorted or a sorted T cell fraction (not recorded which). Receptors originate from a human donor who was either an allogeneic HSCT recipient or a stem cell or donor lymphocyte infusion donor (not recorded which). It is not recorded whose cells these are; they may come from a transplant donor.

This clonotype was observed a few times. The rearrangement uses TRBV6-1 and TRBJ2-4; 8 nucleotides align to TRBD1. V was clipped by 5 bases and J by 8 bases; unmatched bases: 8. Germline CDR1 is MNHNS and CDR2 is SASEGT. The CDR3 has 14 amino acids. The CDR3 region is CASSRPTGEDIQYF. CDR3 DNA: TGTGCCAGCAGTCGACCGACAGGGGAGGACATTCAGTACTTC.

The V gene is TRBV12-3 or TRBV12-4, the J gene TRBJ2-5; no definite D call. Trimming took 4 bases from V and 1 from J, leaving 10 bases between them. This CDR3 comprises 14 residues. CDR3 sequence reads: CASSSPGAQETQYF. Here the CDR3 DNA reads TGTGCCAGCAGTTCCCCCGGAGCCCAAGAGACCCAGTACTTC.

The chain employs TRBV6-5 and TRBJ2-7; tentatively, D is TRBD2 (6 bases). V gave up 0 bases and J gave up 9 bases, with 15 bases separating them. Germline V gene data show CDR1 as MNHEY and CDR2 as SVGAGI. The CDR3 runs 14 residues. The CDR3 nucleotides read TGTGCCAGCAGTTACTCCCCACCCCCGGGAGTGCAGTACTTC. Amino acid sequence: CASSYSPPPGVQYF.

This chain's CDR3 is CATSRDQISSGNTIYF. CDR3 coding DNA: TGTGCCACCAGCAGAGATCAAATAAGCTCTGGAAACACCATATATTTT. The rearrangement uses TRBV15 and TRBJ1-3; D remains ambiguous. The CDR3 runs to 16 residues. CDR1 is LNHNV, CDR2 YYDKDF, per germline (reference sequence). The V and J ends lost 0 bases and 0 bases respectively, with 9 bases between them.

This clonotype occurred a few times. CDR3 amino acids: CASSGRYTGELFF. CDR3 nucleotide sequence: TGTGCCAGCAGTGGAAGGTACACCGGGGAGCTGTTTTTT. The chain combines TRBV6-1 with TRBJ2-2, with no clear D. Per the germline V gene, CDR1 is MNHNS and CDR2 is SASEGT. This CDR3 comprises 13 residues. V gave up 4 bases and J gave up 3 bases, with 6 bases separating them.

This clonotype was seen ten or more times. The V call is TRBV12-3 or TRBV12-4, the J call TRBJ1-1; 9 bases fit TRBD1. The junction had 6 bases not matched to a gene; V was cut back by 6 bases and J by 1 base. The CDR3 loop spans 15 amino acids. CDR3 DNA: TGTGCCAGCAGCCTACAGGGGGCAGGGAACACTGAAGCTTTCTTT. Its translation is CASSLQGAGNTEAFF.

In this sample, this clonotype turned up many times. The chain carries TRBV10-3 and TRBJ2-7, with D unresolved. The V gene's germline CDR1 is ENHRY and CDR2 SYGVKD. This CDR3 has 13 amino acids. Between the trimmed V and J ends, which lost 2 bases and 4 bases, there was a span of 9 bases. DNA of the CDR3: TGTGCCATCAGTGAGAGGTTAGGGTACGAGCAGTACTTC. Residues: CAISERLGYEQYF.

The rearrangement links TRBV7-3 to TRBJ2-2; 13 bases map to TRBD2. The V and J ends lost 5 bases and 6 bases, in that order; junction bases with no gene match: 3. This CDR3 has 15 residues. The germline V gene encodes CDR1 SGHTA and CDR2 FQGTGA. The DNA of the CDR3 is TGTGCCAGCAGCCGGACTAGCGGGAGTCCCGGGGAGCTGTTTTTT. Translated: CASSRTSGSPGELFF.

The rearrangement uses TRBV11-1 and TRBJ1-1, with 8 bases aligning to TRBD1. CDR3 length: 18 amino acids. With V trimmed by 2 bases and J by 3 bases, 14 bases remained unmatched. In germline, CDR1 is SGHAT, CDR2 FQDESV (reference sequence). This CDR3 reads CASSLQGAGWFRDTEAFF. In DNA, the CDR3 is TGTGCCAGCAGCTTACAGGGGGCTGGTTGGTTTAGGGACACTGAAGCTTTCTTT.

This clonotype was counted ten times or more. The chain recombines TRBV20-1 with TRBJ2-6; D is uncertain. Deletions cut 7 bases from V and 3 bases from J, with 10 bases between. The CDR3 sequence is 13 residues long. The germline gives CDR1 DFQATT, CDR2 SNEGSKA (reference sequence). CDR3 sequence (DNA): TGCAGTGTGGTTAAGGTTGGGGCCAACGTCCTGACTTTC. Protein: CSVVKVGANVLTF.

This clonotype was seen only a few times. The chain uses TRBV5-1 and TRBJ1-3; 7 bases match TRBD1. The CDR3 length is 16 residues. J gave up 1 base and V 7 bases, and 11 bases lay outside the gene matches. From germline, CDR1 is SGHRS and CDR2 YFSETQ. This chain's CDR3 is CASGRGGPGSGNTIYF. The CDR3 coding sequence is TGCGCCAGCGGACGAGGGGGCCCCGGGTCTGGAAACACCATATATTTT.

This clonotype has a handful of counts. The chain links TRBV7-8 to TRBJ1-2; the D is unclear. Germline values: CDR1 SGHVS, CDR2 FQNEAQ. V lost 1 base to trimming and J lost 4 bases, with 13 bases between them. The CDR3 contains 15 residues. The CDR3: CASSLVSSETYGYTF. The DNA for the CDR3 is TGTGCCAGCAGCTTAGTTTCGTCAGAGACCTATGGCTACACCTTC.

This sequence joins TRBV2 and TRBJ1-2; TRBD1 is a possible D gene (5 bases). The V and J ends lost 2 bases and 4 bases respectively, with 17 bases between them. This CDR3 comprises 16 residues. Germline values: CDR1 SNHLY, CDR2 FYNNEI. CDR3 sequence reads: CASSEKGKGRPYGYTF. CDR3 DNA: TGTGCCAGCAGTGAAAAAGGGAAGGGACGGCCCTATGGCTACACCTTC.